This T cell receptor beta chain was observed in a study of technical replicates of blood from a few donors. Some clones are missing from TCRdb's copy, which holds only in-frame ones; the method was immunoSEQ multiplex PCR. Here the sample spans about 79,000 clones, 91% being singletons. This clone showed up just once. The CDR3 loop spans 15 amino acids. Germline V gives CDR1 GTSNPN, CDR2 SVGIG (reference sequence). J was trimmed by 4 bases and V by 0 bases; bases with no gene match: 5. The chain joins TRBV30 to TRBJ2-1; the match to TRBD2 covers 8 bases. This sequence originates from a human donor in good health. Some clones in this sample may be carry-over from other donors' samples. Specimen: T cells isolated from PBMCs. CDR3 residues: CAWSVSSGFYNEQFF. Here the CDR3 DNA reads TGTGCCTGGAGTGTATCTAGCGGGTTTTACAATGAGCAGTTCTTC.